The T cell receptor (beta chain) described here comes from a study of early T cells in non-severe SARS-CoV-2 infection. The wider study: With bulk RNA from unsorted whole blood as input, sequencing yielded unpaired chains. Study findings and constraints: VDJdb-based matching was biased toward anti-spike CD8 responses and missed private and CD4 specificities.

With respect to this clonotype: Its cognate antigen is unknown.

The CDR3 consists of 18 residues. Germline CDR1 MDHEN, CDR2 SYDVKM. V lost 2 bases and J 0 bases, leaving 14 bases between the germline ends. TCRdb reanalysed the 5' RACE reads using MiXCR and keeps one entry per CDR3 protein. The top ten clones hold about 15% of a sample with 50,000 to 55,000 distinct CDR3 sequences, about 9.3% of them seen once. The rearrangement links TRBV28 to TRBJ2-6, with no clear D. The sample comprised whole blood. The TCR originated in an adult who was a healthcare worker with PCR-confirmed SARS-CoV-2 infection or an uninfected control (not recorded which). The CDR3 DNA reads TGTGCCAGCAGTTTAACCGGCAAGAGACCCTCTGGGGCCAACGTCCTGACTTTC. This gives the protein CASSLTGKRPSGANVLTF.